This passage covers 21 T cell receptor beta chains from one sample sequenced in a study of T cells in localized non-small cell lung cancer. Repertoires were generated with immunoSEQ multiplex PCR, while TCRdb's copy carries only in-frame clones and drops some. The data show 25,000 to 35,000 clones, with approximately 90% seen just once and roughly 13% held by the top ten. This specimen consisted of peripheral blood, obtained before any cancer treatment. These receptors originate from an older female donor with stage III squamous cell lung carcinoma.

The V and J genes are TRBV27 and TRBJ1-5, with D unclear. The V end was cut by 5 bases, the J end by 6 bases, with 17 bases between. This CDR3 contains 15 residues. The germline gives CDR1 MNHEY, CDR2 SMNVEV (reference sequence). The CDR3 DNA sequence: TGTGCCAGCAGTCCGCCTCGAGGTCTCGGTCAGCCCCAGCATTTT. Its translation is CASSPPRGLGQPQHF.

The rearrangement joins TRBV5-1 to TRBJ2-5; no clear D. The ends were cut back, 3 bases at V and 5 bases at J, with 17 bases in the middle. This CDR3 has 15 residues. Germline CDR1 and CDR2: SGHRS and YFSETQ. The CDR3 DNA reads as TGCGCCAGCAGCTCCCAAGGGTCTTATGGGGAGACCCAGTACTTC. It is translated as CASSSQGSYGETQYF.

The chain has TRBV6-5 and TRBJ1-2, with 7 nucleotides matching TRBD1. The trim removed 5 bases at V and 7 bases at J, leaving 7 bases unmatched. The CDR3 loop spans 13 amino acids. The germline gives CDR1 MNHEY, CDR2 SVGAGI. For the CDR3, the DNA is TGTGCCAGCAGTACACGACAGGGTCGTGGCTACACCTTC. The encoded protein is CASSTRQGRGYTF.

The rearrangement uses TRBV4-1 and TRBJ2-7; 13 nucleotides agree with TRBD2. This CDR3 contains 16 residues. Germline V gives CDR1 MGHRA, CDR2 YSYEKL. With V trimmed by 4 bases and J by 4 bases, 7 bases remained unmatched. As DNA, the CDR3 is TGCGCCAGCAGCCGCCTTTGGACTAGCGGGAGTTACGAGCAGTACTTC. Protein sequence: CASSRLWTSGSYEQYF.

This clone showed up just once. This chain connects TRBV29-1 to TRBJ1-2; 10 bases fit TRBD1. Trimming removed 6 bases from V and 3 bases from J; junction bases left unmatched: 16. This CDR3 has 17 amino acids. In germline, CDR1 is SQVTM, CDR2 ANQGSEA. The CDR3 region is CSVPKPFDDRGHYGYTF. The CDR3 coding sequence is TGCAGCGTCCCCAAGCCATTCGATGACAGGGGGCACTATGGCTACACCTTC.

This chain links TRBV7-6 with TRBJ1-1; 7 positions match TRBD1. The V and J ends lost 1 base and 7 bases, in that order; junction bases with no gene match: 6. The CDR3 is 14 amino acids. The germline gives CDR1 SGHVS, CDR2 FNYEAQ. The CDR3 region is CASSLGGTANEAFF. Written as DNA, the CDR3 is TGTGCCAGCAGCTTAGGAGGGACAGCTAATGAAGCTTTCTTT.

V usage is TRBV7-9 and J usage is TRBJ2-7, with TRBD1 matching over 10 bases. Germline CDR1 is SEHNR and CDR2 is FQNEAQ (reference sequence). The CDR3 is 15 amino acids. V shed 3 bases and J 3 bases; nucleotides not matched to a gene: 5. The CDR3 sequence is CASSFGDRGGYEQYF. DNA for the CDR3: TGTGCCAGCAGCTTTGGGGACAGGGGAGGCTACGAGCAGTACTTC.

This chain connects TRBV10-2 to TRBJ2-1; a weak D match, TRBD2 (6 bases). Germline loops: CDR1 WSHSY, CDR2 SAAADI. Trimming pared 0 bases from V and 3 bases from J, leaving 21 bases between. The CDR3 contains 19 residues. For the CDR3, the DNA is TGCGCCAGCAGTGAGTCTAAGAGGGGACTCACCCCCAGCTACAATGAGCAGTTCTTC. This sequence encodes CASSESKRGLTPSYNEQFF.

This clone was observed a single time. The CDR3 DNA is TGCAGCGTTGGGGAGGCCGGGGAGCTGTTTTTT. It translates to CSVGEAGELFF. The genes are TRBV29-1 and TRBJ2-2; a weak D match, TRBD2 (6 bases). The CDR3 has 11 residues. Germline V gene data show CDR1 as SQVTM and CDR2 as ANQGSEA. Trimming shortened V by 4 bases and J by 6 bases, and 6 bases separated the two germline ends.

This chain uses TRBV5-1 with TRBJ2-2; 7 positions match TRBD1. Unmatched junction bases numbered 8, after V lost 2 bases and J lost 7 bases. Germline-derived CDR1 and CDR2 are SGHRS and YFSETQ. The CDR3 consists of 15 residues. The CDR3: CASSFRQGEGGELFF. CDR3 in DNA: TGCGCCAGCAGCTTCAGACAGGGAGAAGGCGGGGAGCTGTTTTTT.

The rearrangement uses TRBV18 and TRBJ1-2; 7 bases are shared with TRBD1. Germline V CDR1 and CDR2: KGHSH, LQKENI. The CDR3 loop spans 15 amino acids. With V trimmed by 1 base and J by 3 bases, 5 bases remained unmatched. The CDR3 is CASSPQTGYDYGYTF. In DNA form, the CDR3 reads TGTGCCAGCTCACCACAGACAGGGTATGACTATGGCTACACCTTC.

The V call is TRBV6-5, the J call TRBJ2-2; TRBD1 is a possible D gene (6 bases). The germline CDR1 and CDR2 sequences are MNHEY and SVGAGI. Trimming cost V 3 bases and J 6 bases, with 14 bases left between them. This CDR3 comprises 15 residues. The CDR3 is CASSYQGKSAGELFF. In DNA form, the CDR3 reads TGTGCCAGCAGTTATCAGGGGAAATCAGCCGGGGAGCTGTTTTTT.

The rearrangement links TRBV28 to TRBJ2-3, with 9 positions matching TRBD1. Germline CDR1 reads MDHEN; CDR2 reads SYDVKM. The CDR3 has 19 residues. Trimming removed 6 bases from V and 4 bases from J; junction bases left unmatched: 20. The CDR3 nucleotides are TGTGCCAGCAGGAGTTTGGGAGGTTTGGGACAGGGAGTTGCAGATACGCAGTATTTT. This codes for CASRSLGGLGQGVADTQYF.

This clone was observed a single time. At one end the junction does not follow the germline gene, possibly because of a read error. The chain combines TRBV5-3 with TRBJ1-5, with 9 bases that match TRBD1. TRBV5-3 is annotated as an ORF whose role is uncertain. There are 15 residues in the CDR3. This CDR3 reads CASSLGTGKDQPQHF. The CDR3 DNA follows: TGTGCCAGCAGCTTGGGGACAGGGAAGGATCAGCCCCAGCATTTT.

There are a few counts of this clone. This chain uses TRBV27 with TRBJ1-2; a weak D match, TRBD1 (5 bases). Per germline, CDR1 MNHEY and CDR2 SMNVEV (reference sequence). Trimming stripped 0 bases from V and 8 bases from J, with 13 bases between. The CDR3 extends over 14 amino acids. The CDR3, as DNA: TGTGCCAGCAGTTTATCCTCGGCAGGGCGAGGCTACACCTTC. Its translation is CASSLSSAGRGYTF.

V gene TRBV28 combines with J gene TRBJ1-3, with D perhaps TRBD1 (5 bases). The V gene lost 4 bases and the J gene lost 4 bases, with 14 bases spanning the gap. The CDR3 contains 15 residues. The germline gives CDR1 MDHEN, CDR2 SYDVKM. In DNA, the CDR3 is TGTGCCAGCAGTTATCCGGGACTGGGCGGAAACACCATATATTTT. Translating it yields CASSYPGLGGNTIYF.

This rearrangement joins TRBV6-5 to TRBJ1-3; D remains ambiguous. CDR3 length: 13 residues. The V gene lost 0 bases and the J gene lost 4 bases, with 4 bases spanning the gap. The germline V gene encodes CDR1 MNHEY and CDR2 SVGAGI. The CDR3: CASSYSIGNTIYF. The CDR3 region has the DNA TGTGCCAGCAGTTACTCGATAGGAAACACCATATATTTT.

This chain connects TRBV5-1 to TRBJ2-7; tentative D call: TRBD1 (5 bases). The germline CDR1 and CDR2 sequences are SGHRS and YFSETQ. V lost 5 bases to trimming and J lost 1 base, with 22 bases between them. This CDR3 is 17 amino acids long. DNA for the CDR3: TGCGCCAGCAGTCATGGCCTCATCGACAGCAAATCCTACGAGCAGTACTTC. It translates to CASSHGLIDSKSYEQYF.

The chain recombines TRBV27 with TRBJ1-1; D is possibly TRBD1 (6 bases). CDR1 is MNHEY, CDR2 SMNVEV, per germline (reference sequence). There are 14 residues in the CDR3. The V gene lost 4 bases and the J gene lost 4 bases, with 13 bases spanning the gap. CDR3 protein: CASSSQGFGTEAFF. CDR3 nucleotides: TGTGCCAGCAGTTCTCAGGGGTTCGGCACTGAAGCTTTCTTT.

V and J are TRBV5-1 and TRBJ1-4; D possibly corresponds to TRBD1 (6 bases). The germline CDR1 and CDR2 sequences are SGHRS and YFSETQ. Trimming removed 0 bases at V and 4 bases at J, with 10 bases between. The CDR3 length is 15 residues. CDR3 coding DNA: TGCGCCAGCAGCTTGGACCCAGGGGTTAATGAAAAACTGTTTTTT. Residues: CASSLDPGVNEKLFF.

V gene TRBV6-5 combines with J gene TRBJ2-1; 9 positions match TRBD2. The germline V gene encodes CDR1 MNHEY and CDR2 SVGAGI. This CDR3 is 16 amino acids long. With 2 bases clipped from V and 5 bases from J, the junction kept 7 bases outside the gene matches. CDR3 coding DNA: TGTGCCAGCAGTTACCTCACCGGGACTAGCCACAATGAGCAGTTCTTC. Its protein product is CASSYLTGTSHNEQFF.